The clone carrying this TCR beta chain has just a few counts. Its antigen remains unknown. This CDR3 is 15 amino acids long. V dropped 4 bases and J dropped 4 bases, with 16 bases sitting between them. From germline, CDR1 is MGHRA and CDR2 YSYEKL. This sample is drawn from a study of cytomegalovirus exposure and HLA in healthy donors. Study-level findings and limits: Reported performance of the classifier showed diagnosis of cytomegalovirus status with high specificity and sensitivity.

With 60 Vbeta and 13 Jbeta primers, the PCR was carried out. In the study's own analysis: Among the unique TCR beta chains that a later analysis counted, about 79 million in all, some 10 million were shared. This table comes from immunoSEQ multiplex PCR, and its TCRdb copy is limited to in-frame clones, with some not included. V and J calls and clone size are copied from that table; D and trimming were computed from the DNA. The table records 110,000 to 150,000 clones, around 72% of them present only once. The sequence derives from a man in his forties or fifties in good health and CMV-seronegative. The chain is built from TRBV4-1 and TRBJ1-1, with a weak D call TRBD1 (6 bases). Input material: PBMCs. This CDR3 reads CASSLGTPIATEAFF. CDR3 in DNA: TGCGCCAGCAGCCTTGGGACACCTATTGCCACTGAAGCTTTCTTT.